This T cell receptor (beta chain) is drawn from a study of identical twins. Unique molecular identifiers were present on the cDNA, and a universal primer site came from template switching. TCRdb fed the 5' RACE reads into MiXCR, producing one record per CDR3 protein. The data contain under 300,000 distinct CDR3 sequences, about an eighth of them singletons. CDR3 length: 18 amino acids. V trimming: 3 bases; J trimming: 4 bases; junction bases outside the gene matches: 15. Germline-derived CDR1 and CDR2 are DFQATT and SNEGSKA (reference sequence). This clonotype appeared many times. These data also featured in a second study, about yellow fever vaccine responses in identical twins.

The sequencing sample was made of memory (CD45RO+) T cells sorted from blood. The chain employs TRBV20-1 and TRBJ2-2; 9 positions agree with TRBD2. The receptor was derived from a woman younger than 35 in good health. The CDR3 DNA is TGCAGTGCTAGTGCAGGGATTAGCGGGAGTGTCAGCACCGGGGAGCTGTTTTTT. It yields the protein CSASAGISGSVSTGELFF.